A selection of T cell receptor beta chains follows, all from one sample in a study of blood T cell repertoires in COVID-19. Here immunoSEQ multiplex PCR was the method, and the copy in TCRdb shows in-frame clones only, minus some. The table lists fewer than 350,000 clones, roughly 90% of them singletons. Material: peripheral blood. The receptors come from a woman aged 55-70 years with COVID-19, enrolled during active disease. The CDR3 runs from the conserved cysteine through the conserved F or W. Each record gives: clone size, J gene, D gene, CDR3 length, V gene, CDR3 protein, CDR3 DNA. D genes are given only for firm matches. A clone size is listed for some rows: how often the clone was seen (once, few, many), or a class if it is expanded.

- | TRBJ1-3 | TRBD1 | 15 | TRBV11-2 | CASSLRQGSRNTIYF | TGTGCCAGCAGCCTCCGACAGGGGAGTCGAAACACCATATATTTT
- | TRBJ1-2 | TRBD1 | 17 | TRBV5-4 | CASSLDQATGGLYGYTF | TGTGCCAGCAGCTTGGATCAAGCGACAGGGGGCTTGTATGGCTACACCTTC
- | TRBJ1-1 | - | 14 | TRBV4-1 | CASSQVQGNTEAFF | TGCGCCAGCAGCCAAGTGCAGGGGAACACTGAAGCTTTCTTT
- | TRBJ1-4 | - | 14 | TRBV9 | CASSVRGGNEKLFF | TGTGCCAGCAGCGTACGCGGGGGAAATGAAAAACTGTTTTTT
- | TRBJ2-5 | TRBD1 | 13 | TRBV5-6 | CASRAGTGETQYF | TGTGCCAGCAGAGCCGGGACAGGGGAGACCCAGTACTTC
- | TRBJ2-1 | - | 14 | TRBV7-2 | CASSLGAGFNEQFF | TGTGCCAGCAGCTTAGGGGCAGGATTCAATGAGCAGTTCTTC
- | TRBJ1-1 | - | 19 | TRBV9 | CASSVAPGQGKGTYTEAFF | TGTGCCAGCAGCGTAGCTCCGGGACAAGGAAAGGGGACGTACACTGAAGCTTTCTTT
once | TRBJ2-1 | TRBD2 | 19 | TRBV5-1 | CASSSPGLAGGPAYPEQFF | TGCGCCAGCAGCTCACCGGGACTAGCGGGGGGGCCTGCTTATCCTGAGCAGTTCTTC
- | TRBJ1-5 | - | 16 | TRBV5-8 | CASSLFHGEGNQPQHF | TGTGCCAGCAGCTTATTTCACGGGGAGGGCAATCAGCCCCAGCATTTT
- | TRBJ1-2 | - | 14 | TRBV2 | CASSEVTANYGYTF | TGTGCCAGCAGTGAAGTCACGGCTAACTATGGCTACACCTTC
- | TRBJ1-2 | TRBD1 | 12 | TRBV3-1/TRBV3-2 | CASSLGTELYTF | TGTGCCAGCAGCCTAGGGACAGAACTCTACACCTTC
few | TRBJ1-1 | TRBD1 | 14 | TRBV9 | CASSPLTGDTEAFF | TGTGCCAGCAGCCCCCTGACAGGGGACACTGAAGCTTTCTTT
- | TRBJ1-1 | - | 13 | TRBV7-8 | CASSLGRNTEAFF | TGTGCCAGCAGCTTAGGTCGGAACACTGAAGCTTTCTTT
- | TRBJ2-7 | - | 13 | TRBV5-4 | CASSPDREYEQYF | TGTGCCAGCAGCCCGGACAGAGAATACGAGCAGTACTTC
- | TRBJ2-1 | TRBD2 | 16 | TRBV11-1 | CASSPRLAEHNNEQFF | TGTGCCAGCAGCCCTAGACTAGCGGAACACAACAATGAGCAGTTCTTC
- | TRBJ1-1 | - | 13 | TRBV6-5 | CASSYAKNTEAFF | TGTGCCAGCAGTTACGCGAAAAACACTGAAGCTTTCTTT
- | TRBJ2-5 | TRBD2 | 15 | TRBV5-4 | CASSLGRGEEETQYF | TGTGCCAGCAGCTTGGGGCGGGGGGAGGAGGAGACCCAGTACTTC
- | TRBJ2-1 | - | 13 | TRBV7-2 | CASSLGGFTEQFF | TGTGCCAGCAGCTTAGGAGGCTTTACTGAGCAGTTCTTC
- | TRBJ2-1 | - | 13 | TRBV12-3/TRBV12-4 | CASSRSRFQGQFF | TGTGCCAGCAGTCGCTCCCGATTTCAGGGGCAGTTCTTC
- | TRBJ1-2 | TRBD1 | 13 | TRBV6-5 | CASRQGADYGYTF | TGTGCCAGCAGACAGGGGGCAGACTATGGCTACACCTTC
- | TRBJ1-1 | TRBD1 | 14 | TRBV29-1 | CSVEVTGGITEAFF | TGCAGCGTTGAAGTGACAGGGGGGATCACTGAAGCTTTCTTT
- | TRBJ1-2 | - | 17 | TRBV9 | CASSPQSIAGLSAGYTF | TGTGCCAGCAGCCCCCAGTCGATCGCCGGTCTTAGCGCTGGCTACACCTTC
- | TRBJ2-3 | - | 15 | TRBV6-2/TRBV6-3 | CASSYGRGPGDTQYF | TGTGCCAGCAGTTACGGTAGGGGCCCAGGGGATACGCAGTATTTT
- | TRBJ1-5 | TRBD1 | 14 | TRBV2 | CASSGTGGQQPQHF | TGTGCCAGCAGCGGCACAGGGGGGCAGCAGCCCCAGCATTTT
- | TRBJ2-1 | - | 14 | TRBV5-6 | CASSLFGEKNEQFF | TGTGCCAGCAGCTTGTTTGGGGAGAAGAATGAGCAGTTCTTC
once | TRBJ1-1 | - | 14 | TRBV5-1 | CASSPQGQSTEAFF | TGCGCCAGCAGCCCCCAGGGACAAAGCACTGAAGCTTTCTTT
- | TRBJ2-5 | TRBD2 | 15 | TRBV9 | CASSVVPGLQETQYF | TGTGCCAGCAGCGTAGTGCCGGGACTACAAGAGACCCAGTACTTC
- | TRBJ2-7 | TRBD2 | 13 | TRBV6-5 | CASTRKRGAEQYF | TGTGCCAGCACAAGGAAGCGGGGGGCCGAGCAGTACTTC
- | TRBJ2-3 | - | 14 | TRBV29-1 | CSVGRADFRYTQYF | TGCAGCGTTGGGAGGGCGGATTTTAGGTATACGCAGTATTTT
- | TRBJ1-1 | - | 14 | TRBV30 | CAWTKNGGSPEAFF | TGTGCCTGGACTAAAAATGGGGGCTCTCCTGAAGCTTTCTTT
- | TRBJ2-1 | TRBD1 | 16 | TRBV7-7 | CASSPGQGGAYNEQFF | TGTGCTAGCAGCCCGGGACAGGGGGGCGCCTACAATGAGCAGTTCTTC